The 25 T cell receptor beta chains presented below share a single source sample, sequenced in a study of blood T cell repertoires in COVID-19. The table came from immunoSEQ multiplex PCR; TCRdb's copy has only in-frame clones and leaves some out. This sample has tens of thousands of clones, with about nine tenths found just once. The sequenced sample was peripheral blood. Every receptor here comes from a human donor in a cohort sampled during active COVID-19.

V usage is TRBV5-4 and J usage is TRBJ1-1, with 7 bases lining up with TRBD1. V shed 7 bases and J 5 bases; nucleotides not matched to a gene: 11. The CDR3 loop spans 14 amino acids. The germline gives CDR1 SGHNT, CDR2 YYREEE (reference sequence). In DNA, the CDR3 is TGTGCCAGCTCTACTACAGGGGCTGGAACTGAAGCTTTCTTT. It yields the protein CASSTTGAGTEAFF.

This clone was seen a few times. J is TRBJ1-6 and V is TRBV3-1 (or the pseudogene TRBV3-2); TRBD1 is a possible D gene (6 bases). The CDR3 sequence is 18 residues long. Deletions cut 0 bases from V and 3 bases from J, with 15 bases between. Germline V gene data show CDR1 as LGHDT and CDR2 as YNNKEL (reference sequence). Written as DNA, the CDR3 is TGTGCCAGCAGCCAAGAACTGGGCAGGGGCTTCTATAATTCACCCCTCCACTTT. Translation gives CASSQELGRGFYNSPLHF.

The V call is TRBV29-1, the J call TRBJ1-1, with TRBD1 identical over 7 bases. The CDR3 has 13 amino acids. The V segment lost 7 bases and the J segment 1 base; nucleotides outside the gene matches: 6. Germline V gives CDR1 SQVTM, CDR2 ANQGSEA. CDR3 bases: TGCAGCGCGTTACAGGGGACGAACACTGAAGCTTTCTTT. Amino acid sequence: CSALQGTNTEAFF.

Details on this clone: A junction boundary mismatches the germline segment, possibly from a read error. This sample includes further DNA sequences coding for the same CDR3. The V call is TRBV27, the J call TRBJ2-1, with D perhaps TRBD2 (6 bases). Germline V gene data show CDR1 as MNHEY and CDR2 as SMNVEV (reference sequence). The CDR3 is 15 amino acids. CDR3 bases: TGTGCTAGCAGTTTGGTGCGGGGAAAGACGAATGAGCAGTTCTTC. Encoded protein: CASSLVRGKTNEQFF.

The chain employs TRBV5-1 and TRBJ2-3; 7 bases are a match to TRBD2. Trimming at V came to 5 bases and at J to 2 bases, leaving 5 bases not matched to a gene. Looked up from germline, CDR1 is SGHRS and CDR2 is YFSETQ. This CDR3 comprises 14 residues. The CDR3 sequence is CASSEGGVTDTQYF. CDR3 in DNA: TGCGCCAGCAGTGAGGGAGGGGTCACAGATACGCAGTATTTT.

The chain is built from TRBV12-3 or TRBV12-4 and TRBJ2-1, with no clear D. The CDR3 loop spans 10 amino acids. Trimming pared 6 bases from V and 8 bases from J, leaving 5 bases between. The DNA of the CDR3 is TGTGCCAGCAGCGTCGATGAGCAGTTCTTC. Its protein product is CASSVDEQFF.

J is TRBJ1-4 and V is TRBV15; weak D call: TRBD1 (5 bases). This CDR3 spans 16 amino acids. The germline V gene has CDR1 LNHNV and CDR2 YYDKDF (reference sequence). Trimming removed 0 bases at V and 3 bases at J, with 11 bases between. In DNA, the CDR3 is TGTGCCACCAGCAGAGATCTCGTGGGGCCTAATGAAAAACTGTTTTTT. Translated, it gives CATSRDLVGPNEKLFF.

This chain uses TRBV18 with TRBJ2-4; D might be TRBD2 (5 bases). The length of the CDR3 is 15 residues. V was pared by 0 bases and J by 0 bases, with 6 bases between. Germline V CDR1 and CDR2: KGHSH, LQKENI. CDR3 residues: CASSPPGRAKNIQYF. CDR3 nucleotides: TGTGCCAGCTCACCACCGGGGAGAGCCAAAAACATTCAGTACTTC.

This chain uses TRBV9 with TRBJ1-6; TRBD1 aligns across 10 bases. The germline V gene has CDR1 SGDLS and CDR2 YYNGEE. The V segment lost 4 bases and the J segment 10 bases; nucleotides outside the gene matches: 8. This CDR3 contains 15 residues. This chain's CDR3 is CASSTGQGVGSPLHF. The DNA of the CDR3 is TGTGCCAGCAGCACTGGACAGGGGGTGGGGTCACCCCTCCACTTT.

The rearrangement joins TRBV28 to TRBJ1-2; 9 nucleotides line up with TRBD1. The V segment lost 4 bases and the J segment 12 bases; nucleotides outside the gene matches: 21. This CDR3 region has 17 residues. CDR1 is MDHEN, CDR2 SYDVKM, per germline. Here the CDR3 reads CASSSPRQATGGLENTF. As DNA, the CDR3 is TGTGCCAGCAGTTCCCCCCGACAGGCGACAGGGGGTTTGGAGAACACCTTC.

This clone was detected once. V and J are TRBV7-6 and TRBJ2-1; D is possibly TRBD2 (6 bases). V shed 1 base and J shed 7 bases, with 14 bases lying between them. This CDR3 contains 15 residues. The germline V gene encodes CDR1 SGHVS and CDR2 FNYEAQ. CDR3 protein: CASSLVVQGGNEQFF. The CDR3 DNA reads TGTGCCAGCAGCTTAGTGGTTCAGGGAGGTAATGAGCAGTTCTTC.

The chain combines TRBV24-1 with TRBJ2-1; TRBD2 matches 13 bases. Germline trimming cut 4 bases from V and 7 bases from J; bases unmatched to any gene: 6. The CDR3 covers 16 residues. CDR1 and CDR2 (germline): KGHDR, SFDVKD. The CDR3 sequence is CATSDPGLAGSNEQFF. The DNA of the CDR3 is TGTGCCACCAGTGACCCGGGACTAGCGGGGAGTAATGAGCAGTTCTTC.

The chain has TRBV4-1 and TRBJ2-3, with 7 bases identical to TRBD2. Germline V gene sequence: CDR1 MGHRA, CDR2 YSYEKL. This CDR3 spans 13 amino acids. The junction had 1 base not matched to a gene; V was cut back by 3 bases and J by 4 bases. The CDR3, as DNA: TGCGCCAGCAGCCAGGCGGGGGCAGATACGCAGTATTTT. This encodes CASSQAGADTQYF.

The chain recombines TRBV10-3 with TRBJ2-2, with TRBD2 matching over 12 bases. Germline V gene lookup returns CDR1 ENHRY and CDR2 SYGVKD. This CDR3 comprises 17 residues. Unmatched junction bases numbered 8, after V lost 4 bases and J lost 5 bases. CDR3 sequence (DNA): TGTGCCATCAGTGTTTTCTCTAGCGGGAGGGGGACCGGGGAGCTGTTTTTT. It encodes CAISVFSSGRGTGELFF.

The chain employs TRBV9 and TRBJ2-6; D remains unclear. CDR1 is SGDLS, CDR2 YYNGEE, per germline. V was shortened by 1 base and J by 1 base, with 3 bases between the two germline ends. This CDR3 region has 14 residues. CDR3 loop: CASSVHSGANVLTF. The CDR3 nucleotides read TGTGCCAGCAGCGTACATTCTGGGGCCAACGTCCTGACTTTC. The variable domain in full, with the rest retrieved from reference TRBV9 and TRBJ2-6, is DSGVTQTPKHLITATGQRVTLRCSPRSGDLSVYWYQQSLDQGLQFLIQYYNGEERAKGNILERFSAQQFPDLHSELNLSSLELGDSALYFCASSVHSGANVLTFGAGSRLTVL.

The V gene is TRBV9, the J gene TRBJ2-1; the D gene is possibly TRBD1 (5 bases). The ends were cut back, 0 bases at V and 7 bases at J, with 5 bases in the middle. This CDR3 spans 12 amino acids. Germline assignment: CDR1 SGDLS and CDR2 YYNGEE. In DNA, the CDR3 is TGTGCCAGCAGCGTAGGACAGAATGAGCAGTTCTTC. It yields the protein CASSVGQNEQFF. Using reference TRBV9 and TRBJ2-1 for the parts outside the CDR3, the full variable domain is DSGVTQTPKHLITATGQRVTLRCSPRSGDLSVYWYQQSLDQGLQFLIQYYNGEERAKGNILERFSAQQFPDLHSELNLSSLELGDSALYFCASSVGQNEQFFGPGTRLTVL.

The rearrangement links TRBV9 to TRBJ1-4, with 7 nucleotides matching TRBD1. Looked up from germline, CDR1 is SGDLS and CDR2 is YYNGEE. This CDR3 region has 13 residues. The V gene end was trimmed by 3 bases and the J gene end by 12 bases; junction bases not matched to a gene: 8. The CDR3 coding sequence is TGTGCCAGCAGCGCCTCAACAGGGGATGAACTGTTTTTT. This translates into CASSASTGDELFF.

The chain has TRBV6-5 and TRBJ2-3; possibly TRBD1 for D (5 bases). The CDR3 is 13 amino acids. Looked up from germline, CDR1 is MNHEY and CDR2 is SVGAGI. Trimming took 7 bases from V and 4 from J, leaving 12 bases between them. The CDR3 reads CASNRREADTQYF. The CDR3 coding sequence is TGTGCCAGCAACAGGAGAGAGGCAGATACGCAGTATTTT.

This chain joins TRBV30 and TRBJ1-5, with TRBD1 matching over 10 bases. The V and J ends lost 3 bases and 4 bases, in that order; junction bases with no gene match: 9. Germline-derived CDR1 and CDR2 are GTSNPN and SVGIG (reference sequence). The CDR3 extends over 16 amino acids. This CDR3 is CAWSRQGATGNQPQHF. The CDR3 coding sequence is TGTGCCTGGAGCAGACAGGGGGCAACGGGGAATCAGCCCCAGCATTTT.

V and J are TRBV3-1 (or the pseudogene TRBV3-2) and TRBJ2-6, with 7 bases aligning to TRBD1. The CDR3 runs 17 residues. With V trimmed by 5 bases and J by 0 bases, 7 bases remained unmatched. Germline V gene data show CDR1 as LGHDT and CDR2 as YNNKEL (reference sequence). CDR3 residues: CASSKGQHTSGANVLTF. As DNA, the CDR3 is TGTGCCAGCAGCAAGGGACAGCATACCTCTGGGGCCAACGTCCTGACTTTC.

CDR3 protein: CASSVEIGRNTEAFF. The CDR3 nucleotides are TGTGCCAGCAGCGTAGAGATTGGGCGCAACACTGAAGCTTTCTTT. V usage is TRBV9 and J usage is TRBJ1-1; no reliable D call. Deletions cut 0 bases from V and 2 bases from J, with 11 bases between. Germline CDR1 reads SGDLS; CDR2 reads YYNGEE. The length of the CDR3 is 15 residues.

This clone has a single count. The chain is built from TRBV30 and TRBJ2-3; 7 bases agree with TRBD2. Germline lookup yields CDR1 GTSNPN and CDR2 SVGIG (reference sequence). CDR3 length equals 14 residues. Germline trimming cut 7 bases from V and 6 bases from J; bases unmatched to any gene: 13. The chain's CDR3 is CASLGGRARDTQYF. As DNA, the CDR3 is TGTGCCTCATTGGGTGGGAGGGCCAGGGATACGCAGTATTTT.

The J gene is TRBJ1-1, the V gene TRBV6-5; D perhaps matches TRBD1 (6 bases). CDR3 length equals 13 residues. The germline CDR1 and CDR2 sequences are MNHEY and SVGAGI. The ends were cut back, 6 bases at V and 1 base at J, with 9 bases in the middle. CDR3 coding DNA: TGTGCCAGCAGACCGGGACAGAACACTGAAGCTTTCTTT. It encodes CASRPGQNTEAFF.

This clone was seen a handful of times. The chain uses TRBV6-5 and TRBJ2-7; TRBD1 matches 9 bases. Germline trimming cut 5 bases from V and 5 bases from J; bases unmatched to any gene: 10. Germline CDR1 reads MNHEY; CDR2 reads SVGAGI. This CDR3 has 15 amino acids. CDR3: CASSKFRDRDNEQYF. The CDR3 nucleotides are TGTGCCAGCAGTAAATTCCGGGACAGGGATAACGAGCAGTACTTC.

CDR3 nucleotides: TGTGCCAGCAGTCTGAGCCGGGGCACTGAAGCTTTCTTT. This translates into CASSLSRGTEAFF. The chain has TRBV11-1 and TRBJ1-1; D gene uncertain. CDR3 length equals 13 residues. V lost 6 bases, J lost 4 bases, and 12 bases lay in between. The germline CDR1 and CDR2 sequences are SGHAT and FQDESV (reference sequence). Full variable domain (rest looked up from reference TRBV11-1 and TRBJ1-1): EAEVAQSPRYKITEKSQAVAFWCDPISGHATLYWYRQILGQGPELLVQFQDESVVDDSQLPKDRFSAERLKGVDSTLKIQPAELGDSAMYLCASSLSRGTEAFFGQGTRLTVV.